A single sample gave rise to the 27 T cell receptor beta chains below, sequenced in a study of T cell responses to AZD1222 COVID-19 vaccine. Assay used: immunoSEQ multiplex PCR; TCRdb lists only in-frame clones, some missing. Of 150,000 to 190,000 clones in the sample, about nine tenths were seen once. Sequencing used peripheral blood, obtained 28 days after the second AZD1222 dose. These receptor sequences come from an adult who received the AZD1222 COVID-19 vaccine.

The chain couples TRBV14 to TRBJ2-3; possible D gene TRBD2, 6 bases. CDR3 length equals 16 residues. V lost 5 bases and J lost 2, with 17 bases in between. In germline, CDR1 is SGHDN, CDR2 FVKESK. CDR3 bases: TGTGCCAGCAGCTCCTCACCGGGACTTAACACAGATACGCAGTATTTT. Residues: CASSSSPGLNTDTQYF.

The chain carries TRBV4-2 and TRBJ2-1, with D hard to call. The CDR3 contains 17 residues. The germline V and J ends were trimmed by 0 bases and 0 bases, with 12 bases remaining between them. Germline CDR1 reads LGHNA; CDR2 reads YNFKEQ. The DNA for the CDR3 is TGTGCCAGCAGCCAAGAAGTTGACTCCCTCTCCTACAATGAGCAGTTCTTC. Translating it yields CASSQEVDSLSYNEQFF.

The chain joins TRBV19 to TRBJ1-2; D not resolved. This CDR3 is 12 amino acids long. V lost 7 bases and J lost 5, with 11 bases in between. Germline-derived CDR1 and CDR2 are LNHDA and SQIVND (reference sequence). CDR3 bases: TGTGCCAGTACCTCCCGTCAGTATGGCTACACCTTC. It encodes CASTSRQYGYTF.

V is TRBV5-8 and J is TRBJ1-1; D ambiguous. The germline V gene has CDR1 SGHTS and CDR2 YDEGEE. Trimming took 0 bases from V and 8 from J, leaving 5 bases between them. CDR3 size: 11 residues. This CDR3 is CASSLVGEAFF. In DNA form, the CDR3 reads TGTGCCAGCAGCTTGGTGGGGGAAGCTTTCTTT.

The chain couples TRBV7-9 to TRBJ2-7; either TRBD1 or TRBD2 may supply D (6 bases each). V was trimmed by 4 bases and J by 0 bases, leaving 13 bases between them. CDR3 size: 15 residues. The germline V gene has CDR1 SEHNR and CDR2 FQNEAQ (reference sequence). CDR3 residues: CASSSGQTSSYEQYF. The CDR3 DNA is TGTGCCAGCAGCTCCGGACAGACTAGCTCCTACGAGCAGTACTTC.

This clone has a handful of counts. V and J are TRBV7-9 and TRBJ2-7; no definite D call. Germline V gene sequence: CDR1 SEHNR, CDR2 FQNEAQ (reference sequence). This CDR3 region has 12 residues. The germline V and J ends were trimmed by 2 bases and 4 bases, with 6 bases remaining between them. The CDR3 is CASSLHRYEQYF. The CDR3 nucleotides are TGTGCCAGCAGCTTACACCGTTACGAGCAGTACTTC.

The chain's CDR3 is CASSQVPSGNSPLHF. The CDR3 DNA follows: TGTGCCAGCAGCCAAGTCCCTAGCGGTAATTCACCCCTCCACTTT. The chain links TRBV7-9 to TRBJ1-6; D is uncertain. Germline V gene sequence: CDR1 SEHNR, CDR2 FQNEAQ (reference sequence). CDR3 length: 15 residues. Trimming pared 5 bases from V and 6 bases from J, leaving 14 bases between.

The rearrangement links TRBV12-1 to TRBJ2-3; the table's D gene call, TRBD2, was not cross checked with the DNA. TRBV12-1 is classified as a pseudogene. The CDR3 spans 16 residues. This CDR3 reads CASSPDYLHSKVPQYF. Here the CDR3 DNA reads TGTGCCAGCAGCCCTGACTACCTACACAGTAAGGTTCCGCAGTATTTT.

This clone is a singleton in its sample. The chain recombines TRBV4-3 with TRBJ2-7; 9 bases fit TRBD2. CDR1 is LGHNA and CDR2 is YSLEER in the germline V gene. The V segment lost 3 bases and the J segment 2 bases; nucleotides outside the gene matches: 5. The CDR3 length is 15 residues. CDR3 in DNA: TGCGCCAGCAGCCAGACGACTAGCGGCACCTACGAGCAGTACTTC. This translates into CASSQTTSGTYEQYF.

Comment on this clone: The sample has other DNA sequences that encode this CDR3 too. This chain uses TRBV5-4 with TRBJ2-2; TRBD2 matches 7 bases. Losses at the gene ends were 0 bases for V and 4 bases for J; bases not matched to a gene: 6. This CDR3 is built from 16 residues. Germline V gives CDR1 SGHNT, CDR2 YYREEE (reference sequence). The CDR3 region has the DNA TGTGCCAGCAGCTTGGCGGCTAGCGGAGCCACCGGGGAGCTGTTTTTT. Amino acid sequence: CASSLAASGATGELFF. Full variable domain (remainder filled in from reference TRBV5-4 and TRBJ2-2): ETGVTQSPTHLIKTRGQQVTLRCSSQSGHNTVSWYQQALGQGPQFIFQYYREEENGRGNFPPRFSGLQFPNYSSELNVNALELDDSALYLCASSLAASGATGELFFGEGSRLTVL.

Ten or more counts support this clone. The gene calls are TRBV28 and TRBJ1-5; D is perhaps TRBD1 (6 bases). Trimming left V 6 bases short and J 3 bases short, with 12 bases between. Germline CDR1 and CDR2: MDHEN and SYDVKM. This CDR3 is 14 amino acids long. CDR3 in DNA: TGTGCCAGCAGCGTACCAGGGGCCAATCAGCCCCAGCATTTT. Protein product: CASSVPGANQPQHF.

This clone was picked up one time. The rearrangement links TRBV28 to TRBJ1-1; 10 bases align to TRBD1. CDR1 is MDHEN and CDR2 is SYDVKM in the germline V gene. J was trimmed by 5 bases and V by 3 bases; bases with no gene match: 6. This CDR3 region has 15 residues. The CDR3 reads CASSFVTGGLTEAFF. For the CDR3, the DNA is TGTGCCAGCAGTTTTGTGACAGGGGGCTTAACTGAAGCTTTCTTT.

The gene calls are TRBV11-1 and TRBJ2-1; 7 bases map to TRBD2. The CDR3 loop spans 15 amino acids. V dropped 5 bases and J dropped 8; count of bases not matched to a gene: 12. Germline CDR1 is SGHAT and CDR2 is FQDESV (reference sequence). CDR3 region: CASSRLRLALYEQFF. The CDR3 DNA reads TGTGCCAGCAGCCGTCTGAGACTAGCTTTGTATGAGCAGTTCTTC. Looking up the rest from reference TRBV11-1 and TRBJ2-1 gives the full variable domain: EAEVAQSPRYKITEKSQAVAFWCDPISGHATLYWYRQILGQGPELLVQFQDESVVDDSQLPKDRFSAERLKGVDSTLKIQPAELGDSAMYLCASSRLRLALYEQFFGPGTRLTVL.

Note on this clone: Distinct nucleotide sequences in the sample also encode this CDR3. This sequence joins TRBV18 and TRBJ2-7; D gene uncertain. The CDR3 runs 14 residues. The germline V gene has CDR1 KGHSH and CDR2 LQKENI. V was cut by 2 bases and J by 0 bases, with 8 bases left in between. This chain's CDR3 is CASSPGRSSYEQYF. As DNA, the CDR3 is TGTGCCAGCTCACCAGGACGGAGCTCCTACGAGCAGTACTTC.

In its sample, this clone was seen a few times. This chain connects TRBV27 to TRBJ2-7; D perhaps matches TRBD1 (6 bases). The V gene lost 3 bases and the J gene lost 3 bases, with 15 bases spanning the gap. The CDR3 is 15 amino acids. CDR1 is MNHEY and CDR2 is SMNVEV in the germline V gene (reference sequence). The DNA for the CDR3 is TGTGCCAGCAGTTTGGCCCCCGACAGGCGCTACGAGCAGTACTTC. This gives the protein CASSLAPDRRYEQYF.

This rearrangement joins TRBV6-5 to TRBJ1-6, with D unresolved. The CDR3 contains 14 residues. Trimming removed 6 bases at V and 2 bases at J, with 8 bases between. Germline V gene data show CDR1 as MNHEY and CDR2 as SVGAGI. The CDR3 DNA reads TGTGCCAGCAGCTCCGGGCCCTATAATTCACCCCTCCACTTT. This gives the protein CASSSGPYNSPLHF.

In its sample, this clone was seen a few times. This sequence joins TRBV5-4 and TRBJ2-2; D is undetermined. The CDR3 is 16 residues long. V lost 4 bases and J lost 6, with 19 bases in between. Germline V lookup: CDR1 SGHNT, CDR2 YYREEE (reference sequence). CDR3 in DNA: TGTGCCAGCAGCCACCCAGCAGGCCTTGGGGCCGGGGAGCTGTTTTTT. It yields the protein CASSHPAGLGAGELFF.

The rearrangement joins TRBV3-1 (or the pseudogene TRBV3-2) to TRBJ2-7, with 7 nucleotides matching TRBD2. The trim removed 7 bases at V and 5 bases at J, leaving 14 bases unmatched. In germline, CDR1 is LGHDT, CDR2 YNNKEL (reference sequence). The CDR3 has 15 residues. The CDR3 reads CASKKQAGVENEQYF. The DNA of the CDR3 is TGTGCCAGCAAGAAGCAGGCGGGAGTAGAGAACGAGCAGTACTTC.

The CDR3 reads CASSELGRETQYF. In DNA, the CDR3 is TGTGCCAGCAGTGAACTCGGTCGTGAGACCCAGTACTTC. The V gene is TRBV25-1, the J gene TRBJ2-5; D unresolved. V lost 2 bases and J 5 bases, leaving 9 bases between the germline ends. The CDR3 runs 13 residues. Germline CDR1 MGHDK, CDR2 SYGVNS.

The chain combines TRBV4-1 with TRBJ2-7; a weak D match, TRBD2 (6 bases). The germline CDR1 and CDR2 sequences are MGHRA and YSYEKL. The V end lost 0 bases, the J end lost 2 bases, and 11 bases lay between the germline ends. CDR3 size: 15 residues. The CDR3 region has the DNA TGCGCCAGCAGCCAAGATCTTGGGGGGACCTACGAGCAGTACTTC. This codes for CASSQDLGGTYEQYF.

The CDR3 bases are TGTGCCAGCAGTCCAGGGGGGGAGACCCAGTACTTC. It is translated as CASSPGGETQYF. The chain uses TRBV2 and TRBJ2-5, with D perhaps matching TRBD1 (7 bases). V was pared by 5 bases and J by 5 bases, with 9 bases between. The CDR3 covers 12 residues. Germline CDR1 is SNHLY and CDR2 is FYNNEI.

This chain uses TRBV5-1 with TRBJ2-5, with TRBD1 identical over 8 bases. CDR1 and CDR2 (germline): SGHRS, YFSETQ. Losses at the gene ends were 5 bases for V and 5 bases for J; bases not matched to a gene: 14. The CDR3 contains 16 residues. This CDR3 reads CASRRLPTGVGETQYF. For the CDR3, the DNA is TGCGCCAGCAGACGACTACCGACAGGGGTGGGCGAGACCCAGTACTTC.

In this sample, this clone turned up a few times. This rearrangement joins TRBV6-4 to TRBJ2-2; D gene ambiguous. The germline V gene encodes CDR1 MRHNA and CDR2 SNTAGT. Trimming took 3 bases from V and 6 from J, leaving 11 bases between them. CDR3 size: 14 residues. The CDR3 sequence is CASSDGPGSGELFF. The CDR3 nucleotides read TGTGCCAGCAGTGATGGCCCGGGTTCCGGGGAGCTGTTTTTT.

The chain uses TRBV11-2 and TRBJ2-6; a weak D match, TRBD1 (5 bases). CDR3 length: 17 amino acids. Germline CDR1 and CDR2: SGHAT and FQNNGV. V dropped 0 bases and J dropped 2 bases, with 11 bases sitting between them. The CDR3 DNA reads as TGTGCCAGCAGCTTAGAAATTTTCAGGGCTGGGGCCAACGTCCTGACTTTC. This gives the protein CASSLEIFRAGANVLTF.

The J gene is TRBJ1-6, the V gene TRBV5-6; D is unresolved. This CDR3 has 14 residues. Germline CDR1 is SGHDT and CDR2 is YYEEEE. V lost 4 bases and J lost 6, with 11 bases in between. The CDR3 is CASSPGRSNSPLHF. The CDR3 coding sequence is TGTGCCAGCAGCCCCGGACGATCTAATTCACCCCTCCACTTT.

The chain joins TRBV6-6 to TRBJ2-7; 11 bases agree with TRBD1. Germline-derived CDR1 and CDR2 are MNHNY and SVGAGI (reference sequence). With 6 bases clipped from V and 3 bases from J, the junction kept 4 bases outside the gene matches. The CDR3 is 14 residues long. The CDR3 loop is CASSSGTGGYEQYF. CDR3 nucleotide sequence: TGTGCCAGCAGCTCTGGGACAGGGGGCTACGAGCAGTACTTC.

The rearrangement uses TRBV5-4 and TRBJ2-7, with TRBD1 as a possible D gene (6 bases). V lost 4 bases and J lost 2, with 10 bases in between. Germline-derived CDR1 and CDR2 are SGHNT and YYREEE (reference sequence). The CDR3 sequence is 13 residues long. CDR3 DNA sequence: TGTGCCAGCAGCCGCGGACAGACCTACGAGCAGTACTTC. This sequence encodes CASSRGQTYEQYF.